This T cell receptor beta chain was documented in a study of T cells in Graves' hyperthyroidism and ophthalmopathy. Study information: It was at initial diagnosis, before any treatment, that peripheral blood was collected.

RNA transcripts yielded amplified TCR beta CDR3 regions. HTBI primers were employed in a first-round RT-PCR of the TCR CDR3. TCRdb re-derived calls from the multiplex PCR reads in MiXCR, one entry per CDR3 protein. The table includes 600,000 to 850,000 distinct CDR3 sequences, around 19% detected once. This clonotype was seen ten or more times. Its antigen is not known. Study-wide findings and caveats: In validation, the model predicted ophthalmopathy. These predictions came a median 6.5 months before onset. From stable hyperthyroidism, ophthalmopathy was separated by a 13 V-J model. Most thyroid-expanded clonotypes above 0.001 were also found in blood.

Trimming removed 5 bases at V and 3 bases at J, with 28 bases between. The CDR3 extends over 19 amino acids. The germline CDR1 and CDR2 sequences are MNHNS and SASEGT. The sample comprised blood. The source of this sequence is a woman in her forties or fifties with Graves' hyperthyroidism that later progressed to Graves' ophthalmopathy. V is TRBV6-1 and J is TRBJ1-1; a possible D gene is TRBD1 (5 bases). The CDR3 nucleotides read TGTGCCAGCAGTACCGGACGACGAGGTCTACTACTAGGGGACACTGAAGCTTTCTTT. Translated: CASSTGRRGLLLGDTEAFF.